The T cell receptor (beta chain) described here comes from a study of T cell responses to AZD1222 COVID-19 vaccine. Study-wide findings and caveats: Mapped onto spike, vaccine-associated CD4 TCRs spanned it and were dominant at 160-218 and 743-854.

Note on this clone: The antigen remains undetermined.

The CDR3 loop spans 16 amino acids. V lost 0 bases and J lost 0, with 12 bases in between. The germline V gene has CDR1 MNHEY and CDR2 SVGAGI. The data were produced by immunoSEQ multiplex PCR, yet TCRdb's version contains in-frame clones alone and is incomplete. The sample has 150,000 to 200,000 clones, around 88% seen once; the top ten hold 0.85% to 1.1%. This receptor was taken from an adult who received the AZD1222 COVID-19 vaccine. The chain couples TRBV6-5 to TRBJ2-7; no reliable D call. The sample consisted of peripheral blood, taken 28 days after the second AZD1222 dose. As DNA, the CDR3 is TGTGCCAGCAGTTACTCGATGCGCCATAGCTCCTACGAGCAGTACTTC. Translated, it gives CASSYSMRHSSYEQYF.